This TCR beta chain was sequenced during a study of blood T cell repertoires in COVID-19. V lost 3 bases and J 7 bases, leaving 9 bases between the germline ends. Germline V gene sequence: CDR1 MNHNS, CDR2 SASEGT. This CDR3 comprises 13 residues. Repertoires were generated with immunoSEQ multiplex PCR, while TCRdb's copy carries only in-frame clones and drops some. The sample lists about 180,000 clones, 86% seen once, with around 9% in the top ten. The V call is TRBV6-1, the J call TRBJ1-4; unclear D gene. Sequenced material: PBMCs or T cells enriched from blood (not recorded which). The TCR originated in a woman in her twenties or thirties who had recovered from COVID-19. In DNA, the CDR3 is TGTGCCAGCAGTGACCCGGCGGGTGAAAAACTGTTTTTT. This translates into CASSDPAGEKLFF.